The 3 T cell receptor beta chains listed next were all sequenced from one sample in a study of shared clonotypes between healthy human individuals. Sequenced by immunoSEQ multiplex PCR; TCRdb stores in-frame clones only, minus some. The sample has approximately 1,500,000 clones, roughly 96% seen once. Specimen: naive CD4+ T cells sorted from blood. Subset meaning: CD45RA+ positively selected. The receptors were sampled from a man younger than 45 in good health.

Comment on this clone: The identical CDR3 is also encoded by other nucleotide sequences in the sample. The rearrangement links TRBV30 to TRBJ2-2; 7 nucleotides align to TRBD1. This CDR3 region has 16 residues. V lost 0 bases to trimming and J lost 1 base; unmatched junction nucleotides: 5. CDR1 is GTSNPN and CDR2 is SVGIG in the germline V gene (reference sequence). This chain's CDR3 is CAWSVLRGLNTGELFF. CDR3 bases: TGTGCCTGGAGTGTACTTAGGGGGCTGAACACCGGGGAGCTGTTTTTT.

This chain connects TRBV10-3 to TRBJ1-1; no reliable D call. The ends were cut back, 4 bases at V and 5 bases at J, with 8 bases in the middle. CDR3 length: 12 amino acids. The germline CDR1 and CDR2 sequences are ENHRY and SYGVKD. The CDR3 region is CAISVERTEAFF. The DNA for the CDR3 is TGTGCCATCAGTGTCGAGCGGACTGAAGCTTTCTTT.

The chain is built from TRBV28 and TRBJ2-1, with D tentatively TRBD2 (6 bases). V gave up 4 bases and J gave up 4 bases, with 11 bases separating them. The length of the CDR3 is 14 residues. Germline V lookup: CDR1 MDHEN, CDR2 SYDVKM. The CDR3 coding sequence is TGTGCCAGCAGTTCGATAGCGGAGTACAATGAGCAGTTCTTC. Residues: CASSSIAEYNEQFF.